The rows below give T cell receptor beta chains drawn from one sample of a study of T cell changes during pregnancy in multiple sclerosis. The assay was immunoSEQ multiplex PCR, and TCRdb's table has in-frame clones only and misses some. This sample yields around 40,000 clones, of which 90% are seen a single time; approximately 0.38% belongs to the top ten. The source was CD4+ T cells from peripheral blood mononuclear cells, collected in the second trimester of pregnancy. The origin of the receptors is a female donor with multiple sclerosis, enrolled in a pregnancy study. CDR3s include the opening cysteine and the closing phenylalanine or tryptophan. The D gene is left open where the match is weak. Expanded clones are given a class, and other clones once, few, many or no size at all.

cdr3_length: 13; clone_size: NA; j_call: TRBJ1-1; v_call: TRBV13; d_call: NA; cdr3_nt: TGTGCCAGCTCTCTCCAGGGTTTACCTGAAGCTTTCTTT; cdr3_aa: CASSLQGLPEAFF
cdr3_length: 14; clone_size: few; j_call: TRBJ2-5; v_call: TRBV5-1; d_call: TRBD1; cdr3_nt: TGCGCCAGCAGCTGGGACAGGGGGGCGGAGACCCAGTACTTC; cdr3_aa: CASSWDRGAETQYF
cdr3_length: 14; clone_size: once; j_call: TRBJ1-1; v_call: TRBV19; d_call: NA; cdr3_nt: TGTGCCAGTAGTCCGGGAACAGCTAACACTGAAGCTTTCTTT; cdr3_aa: CASSPGTANTEAFF
cdr3_length: 12; clone_size: few; j_call: TRBJ2-1; v_call: TRBV7-9; d_call: NA; cdr3_nt: TGTGCCAGCAGCTCCCTAGAGGTTGAGCAGTTCTTC; cdr3_aa: CASSSLEVEQFF
cdr3_length: 10; clone_size: NA; j_call: TRBJ1-2; v_call: TRBV2; d_call: TRBD1; cdr3_nt: TGTGCCAGCAGATCCGGGACAGGATCCTTC; cdr3_aa: CASRSGTGSF
cdr3_length: 12; clone_size: NA; j_call: TRBJ1-5; v_call: TRBV6-9; d_call: NA; cdr3_nt: TGTGCCAGCATTTACAGATGTCAGCCCCAGCATTTT; cdr3_aa: CASIYRCQPQHF
cdr3_length: 13; clone_size: few; j_call: TRBJ2-3; v_call: TRBV30; d_call: NA; cdr3_nt: TGTGCCTGGAGTGTACAGGTCGCAGATACGCAGTATTTT; cdr3_aa: CAWSVQVADTQYF
cdr3_length: 14; clone_size: NA; j_call: TRBJ2-3; v_call: TRBV6-1; d_call: NA; cdr3_nt: TGTGCCAGCAGTGAAGTCGGGGGACCAGATACGCAGTATTTT; cdr3_aa: CASSEVGGPDTQYF
cdr3_length: 13; clone_size: few; j_call: TRBJ2-5; v_call: TRBV18; d_call: NA; cdr3_nt: TGTGCCAGCCTCAGCGGACAGCAAGAGACCCAGTACTTC; cdr3_aa: CASLSGQQETQYF
cdr3_length: 12; clone_size: NA; j_call: TRBJ2-5; v_call: TRBV2; d_call: NA; cdr3_nt: TGTGCCAGCAACCGACAATTGGAGACCCAGTACTTC; cdr3_aa: CASNRQLETQYF
cdr3_length: 16; clone_size: once; j_call: TRBJ2-7; v_call: TRBV10-3; d_call: TRBD2; cdr3_nt: TGTGCCATCAGTGTGACTAGCGGGGGGCCCTCCTACGAGCAGTACTTC; cdr3_aa: CAISVTSGGPSYEQYF
cdr3_length: 16; clone_size: NA; j_call: TRBJ2-1; v_call: TRBV19; d_call: NA; cdr3_nt: TGTGCCAGTAGTATAGCTAGCTTAGCTTCCTACAATGAGCAGTTCTTC; cdr3_aa: CASSIASLASYNEQFF
cdr3_length: 17; clone_size: NA; j_call: TRBJ2-3; v_call: TRBV11-2; d_call: NA; cdr3_nt: TGTGCCAGCAGCCCAACCGCACAGCGGCAAAGGGCAGATACGCAGTATTTT; cdr3_aa: CASSPTAQRQRADTQYF
cdr3_length: 17; clone_size: NA; j_call: TRBJ1-1; v_call: TRBV7-9; d_call: NA; cdr3_nt: TGTGCCAGCAGCTTAGCGATGGGGAGTCAAATGAACACTGAAGCTTTCTTT; cdr3_aa: CASSLAMGSQMNTEAFF
cdr3_length: 15; clone_size: NA; j_call: TRBJ1-1; v_call: TRBV4-3; d_call: NA; cdr3_nt: TGCGCCAGCAGCCAAGATGCCCAGAACAGCATTAAAGCTTTCTTT; cdr3_aa: CASSQDAQNSIKAFF
cdr3_length: 14; clone_size: NA; j_call: TRBJ2-7; v_call: TRBV7-6; d_call: NA; cdr3_nt: TGTGCCAGCAGCTTAGCCTCGAAAGGGGACGAGCAGTACTTC; cdr3_aa: CASSLASKGDEQYF
cdr3_length: 14; clone_size: few; j_call: TRBJ1-1; v_call: TRBV5-1; d_call: TRBD1; cdr3_nt: TGCGCCAGCTCCTCGGACAGGCACAACACTGAAGCTTTCTTT; cdr3_aa: CASSSDRHNTEAFF
cdr3_length: 13; clone_size: NA; j_call: TRBJ1-2; v_call: TRBV4-3; d_call: NA; cdr3_nt: TGCGCCAGCAGCCAAAGAGGCCCGTTGGGCTACACCTTC; cdr3_aa: CASSQRGPLGYTF
cdr3_length: 13; clone_size: NA; j_call: TRBJ1-2; v_call: TRBV13; d_call: TRBD1; cdr3_nt: TGTGCCAGCAGCTCCTCAACAGGGGATCGCGGCACCTTC; cdr3_aa: CASSSSTGDRGTF
cdr3_length: 16; clone_size: NA; j_call: TRBJ2-1; v_call: TRBV19; d_call: NA; cdr3_nt: TGTGCCAGTAGGGAGGACGGGGGTCTTCGGAACAATGAGCAGTTCTTC; cdr3_aa: CASREDGGLRNNEQFF
cdr3_length: 15; clone_size: NA; j_call: TRBJ2-1; v_call: TRBV5-1; d_call: TRBD1; cdr3_nt: TGCGCCAGCAGTTATGGGGACAGGGGCTACAATGAGCAGTTCTTC; cdr3_aa: CASSYGDRGYNEQFF
cdr3_length: 17; clone_size: NA; j_call: TRBJ1-1; v_call: TRBV9; d_call: NA; cdr3_nt: TGTGCCAGCAGCCAGGGGACCTACCCGAGTCCCAACACTGAAGCTTTCTTT; cdr3_aa: CASSQGTYPSPNTEAFF
cdr3_length: 16; clone_size: NA; j_call: TRBJ1-5; v_call: TRBV21-1; d_call: NA; cdr3_nt: TGTGCCAGCAGCAAGCAGGGGGTAAATAGCAATCAGCCCCAGCATTTT; cdr3_aa: CASSKQGVNSNQPQHF
cdr3_length: 16; clone_size: NA; j_call: TRBJ2-1; v_call: TRBV5-5; d_call: TRBD2; cdr3_nt: TGTGCCAGCAGCCTATTCGGGGGACTAGCGGGGAGTGAGCAGTTCTTC; cdr3_aa: CASSLFGGLAGSEQFF
cdr3_length: 16; clone_size: NA; j_call: TRBJ1-1; v_call: TRBV5-1; d_call: TRBD1; cdr3_nt: TGCGCCAGCAGCTTGAGTATGGGACAGGGGAGGGCTGAAGCTTTCTTT; cdr3_aa: CASSLSMGQGRAEAFF
cdr3_length: 14; clone_size: NA; j_call: TRBJ1-5; v_call: TRBV9; d_call: TRBD1; cdr3_nt: TGTGCCAGCAGCGCCACAGGGGGCGATCAGCCCCAGCATTTT; cdr3_aa: CASSATGGDQPQHF
cdr3_length: 16; clone_size: NA; j_call: TRBJ2-7; v_call: TRBV10-3; d_call: TRBD1; cdr3_nt: TGTGCCATCAGGAAGACCGGGACAGGGATATCCTACGAGCAGTACTTC; cdr3_aa: CAIRKTGTGISYEQYF
cdr3_length: 17; clone_size: NA; j_call: TRBJ2-3; v_call: TRBV7-3; d_call: NA; cdr3_nt: TGTGCCAGCAGCTTACTCGGGAACCGGGAGAGTCGAGATACGCAGTATTTT; cdr3_aa: CASSLLGNRESRDTQYF
cdr3_length: 14; clone_size: NA; j_call: TRBJ1-1; v_call: TRBV27; d_call: NA; cdr3_nt: TGTGCCAGCAGTTTACGGGGGACGGGCACTGAAGCTTTCTTT; cdr3_aa: CASSLRGTGTEAFF
cdr3_length: 16; clone_size: once; j_call: TRBJ2-5; v_call: TRBV9; d_call: TRBD1; cdr3_nt: TGTGCCAGCAGCGTGGATTCAGGGGGCTCGTGGGAGACCCAGTACTTC; cdr3_aa: CASSVDSGGSWETQYF
cdr3_length: 15; clone_size: NA; j_call: TRBJ1-6; v_call: TRBV18; d_call: NA; cdr3_nt: TGTGCCAGCTCACCTGAGGGGGTTAGGGGTTCACCCCTCCACTTT; cdr3_aa: CASSPEGVRGSPLHF
cdr3_length: 15; clone_size: NA; j_call: TRBJ2-1; v_call: TRBV12-5; d_call: TRBD2; cdr3_nt: TGTGCTAGTGGTTTAAGTAGCGGGAGAATCTATGAGCAGTTCTTC; cdr3_aa: CASGLSSGRIYEQFF
cdr3_length: 14; clone_size: NA; j_call: TRBJ2-1; v_call: TRBV10-3; d_call: TRBD1; cdr3_nt: TGTGCCATCAGAAGGGACAGGGGGGACAATGAGCAGTTCTTC; cdr3_aa: CAIRRDRGDNEQFF
cdr3_length: 16; clone_size: NA; j_call: TRBJ2-7; v_call: TRBV7-6; d_call: TRBD2; cdr3_nt: TGTGCCAGCAGCTTGGCATCCACTAGCGGGGCTTACGAGCAGTACTTC; cdr3_aa: CASSLASTSGAYEQYF
cdr3_length: 15; clone_size: once; j_call: TRBJ2-7; v_call: TRBV18; d_call: TRBD1; cdr3_nt: TGTGCCAGCCGAAGTAAAGGACAGGGGGATTACGAGCAGTACTTC; cdr3_aa: CASRSKGQGDYEQYF
cdr3_length: 13; clone_size: NA; j_call: TRBJ1-4; v_call: TRBV2; d_call: NA; cdr3_nt: TGTGCCAGCGCAAAGCAATTAAATGAAAAACTGTTTTTT; cdr3_aa: CASAKQLNEKLFF
cdr3_length: 15; clone_size: NA; j_call: TRBJ1-1; v_call: TRBV7-3; d_call: NA; cdr3_nt: TGTGCCAGCAGCCCATCCGCGGGAGGAGGAACTGAAGCTTTCTTT; cdr3_aa: CASSPSAGGGTEAFF
cdr3_length: 11; clone_size: NA; j_call: TRBJ2-7; v_call: TRBV5-6; d_call: NA; cdr3_nt: TGTGCCAGCACCCGGGAGTACGAGCAGTACTTC; cdr3_aa: CASTREYEQYF
cdr3_length: 13; clone_size: NA; j_call: TRBJ1-1; v_call: TRBV29-1; d_call: NA; cdr3_nt: TGCAGCGTTGAGGGCACTGATAACACTGAAGCTTTCTTT; cdr3_aa: CSVEGTDNTEAFF
cdr3_length: 14; clone_size: few; j_call: TRBJ1-6; v_call: TRBV14; d_call: NA; cdr3_nt: TGTGCCAGCAGCCTATTACAGGGAACTTCACCCCTCCACTTT; cdr3_aa: CASSLLQGTSPLHF
cdr3_length: 16; clone_size: once; j_call: TRBJ2-3; v_call: TRBV13; d_call: NA; cdr3_nt: TGTGCCAGCAGCCTAACCCAGGGTAGGATCACAGATACGCAGTATTTT; cdr3_aa: CASSLTQGRITDTQYF
cdr3_length: 16; clone_size: once; j_call: TRBJ2-3; v_call: TRBV4-2; d_call: TRBD2; cdr3_nt: TGTGCCAGCAGCCAAGGGCTAGCGGGGGAATCAGATACGCAGTATTTT; cdr3_aa: CASSQGLAGESDTQYF
cdr3_length: 15; clone_size: few; j_call: TRBJ1-6; v_call: TRBV19; d_call: NA; cdr3_nt: TGTGCCAGTAGTACAGGGGACTCCTATAATTCACCCCTCCACTTT; cdr3_aa: CASSTGDSYNSPLHF
cdr3_length: 15; clone_size: NA; j_call: TRBJ1-2; v_call: TRBV1; d_call: NA; cdr3_nt: TGCACCAGCAGCCAAGATCAAGGCAGGGGGTATGGCTACACCTTC; cdr3_aa: CTSSQDQGRGYGYTF
cdr3_length: 14; clone_size: NA; j_call: TRBJ2-7; v_call: TRBV7-2; d_call: TRBD1; cdr3_nt: TGTGCCAGCAGCTTATACAGGGGCCTATACGAGCAGTACTTC; cdr3_aa: CASSLYRGLYEQYF
cdr3_length: 12; clone_size: NA; j_call: TRBJ2-7; v_call: TRBV5-4; d_call: TRBD1; cdr3_nt: TGTGCCAGGCCTCGGACAGGGAATGAGCAGTACTTC; cdr3_aa: CARPRTGNEQYF
cdr3_length: 12; clone_size: few; j_call: TRBJ1-5; v_call: TRBV10-1; d_call: NA; cdr3_nt: TGCGCCAGCAGCGACAGTTATCAGCCCCAGCATTTT; cdr3_aa: CASSDSYQPQHF
cdr3_length: 13; clone_size: NA; j_call: TRBJ2-4; v_call: TRBV7-2; d_call: TRBD1; cdr3_nt: TGTGCCAGCAGCTCAGGACAGGGTGACATTCAGTACTTC; cdr3_aa: CASSSGQGDIQYF
cdr3_length: 13; clone_size: NA; j_call: TRBJ2-5; v_call: TRBV7-6; d_call: NA; cdr3_nt: TGTGCCAGCAGCTTAGCCCTCCAAGAGACCCAGTACTTC; cdr3_aa: CASSLALQETQYF
cdr3_length: 16; clone_size: NA; j_call: TRBJ1-2; v_call: TRBV27; d_call: TRBD1; cdr3_nt: TGTGCCAGCAGTACCGGGCCGGACAGGGGGCCTTGGGGCTACACCTTC; cdr3_aa: CASSTGPDRGPWGYTF
cdr3_length: 15; clone_size: few; j_call: TRBJ1-2; v_call: TRBV25-1; d_call: NA; cdr3_nt: TGTGCCAGCAGTGATACCAGGGGAGCTAACTATGGCTACACCTTC; cdr3_aa: CASSDTRGANYGYTF
cdr3_length: 15; clone_size: NA; j_call: TRBJ2-6; v_call: TRBV19; d_call: NA; cdr3_nt: TGTGCCAGTAGCCCTCCGGGACAAGCGGCCAACGTCCTGACTTTC; cdr3_aa: CASSPPGQAANVLTF
cdr3_length: 12; clone_size: NA; j_call: TRBJ2-3; v_call: TRBV30; d_call: NA; cdr3_nt: TGTGCCTGGAGTCCCTTGACAGATACGCAGTATTTT; cdr3_aa: CAWSPLTDTQYF
cdr3_length: 18; clone_size: NA; j_call: TRBJ1-3; v_call: TRBV18; d_call: NA; cdr3_nt: TGTGCCAGCTCGCCCACATCCAGGGCTACCTCCTCTGGAAACACCATATATTTT; cdr3_aa: CASSPTSRATSSGNTIYF
cdr3_length: 15; clone_size: NA; j_call: TRBJ1-1; v_call: TRBV6-5; d_call: NA; cdr3_nt: TGTGCCAGCAGTTACTCAGGGGCCCTGAACACTGAAGCTTTCTTT; cdr3_aa: CASSYSGALNTEAFF